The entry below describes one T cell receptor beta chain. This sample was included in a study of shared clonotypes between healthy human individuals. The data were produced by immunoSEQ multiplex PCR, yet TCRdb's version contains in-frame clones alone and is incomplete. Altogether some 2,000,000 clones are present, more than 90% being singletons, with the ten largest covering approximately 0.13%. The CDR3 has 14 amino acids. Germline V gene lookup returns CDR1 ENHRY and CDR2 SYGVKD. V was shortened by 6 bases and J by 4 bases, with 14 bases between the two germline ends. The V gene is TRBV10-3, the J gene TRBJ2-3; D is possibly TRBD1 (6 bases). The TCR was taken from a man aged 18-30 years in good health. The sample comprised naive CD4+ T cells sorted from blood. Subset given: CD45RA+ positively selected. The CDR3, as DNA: TGTGCCATCAGACAGGGCATGGCCGCAGATACGCAGTATTTT. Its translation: CAIRQGMAADTQYF.